This TCR beta chain was sequenced in a study of T cell repertoires in cytomegalovirus infection. Study-level results: Ex vivo, HLA-C-restricted CMV-specific TCR beta clonotypes prevailed over the rest of the response.

In TCRdb, the reads were re-called with MiXCR into one record per CDR3 protein. The sample carries around 320,000 distinct CDR3 sequences, 9.5% recorded once. This clonotype was picked up many times. Its antigen is undetermined. Looked up from germline, CDR1 is MNHEY and CDR2 is SVGEGT. Trimming removed 6 bases at V and 1 base at J, with 8 bases between. The CDR3 has 13 amino acids. Input material: PBMCs. The V and J genes are TRBV6-2 or TRBV6-3 and TRBJ2-3; D perhaps matches TRBD2 (6 bases). The receptor was derived from a human donor in good health (CMV status not recorded). Some clones in this sample may be carry-over from other donors' samples. The CDR3 here is CASRWEGTDTQYF. The CDR3 bases are TGTGCCAGCAGGTGGGAGGGCACAGATACGCAGTATTTT.